A single sample is the source of the 14 T cell receptor beta chains below, sequenced in a study of post-analysis software for immune sequencing data. Findings and limits, study-wide: TRBV5-6, TRBV5-1 and TRBV20-1 belonged to a set of about 5 TRBV segments that were more frequent in patients than controls.

These receptors have no known antigen. Unique molecular identifiers were carried by the TCR beta cDNA libraries. MiXCR, applied by TCRdb to the PCR reads, yields one record per CDR3 protein. Of approximately 630,000 distinct CDR3 sequences in the sample, roughly three fifths were seen once. The sample consisted of blood. These receptors came from a girl under 10 years old with multiple sclerosis.

This clonotype was seen only a few times. The gene calls are TRBV3-1 and TRBJ2-4; 8 nucleotides line up with TRBD2. After removal of 1 base from V and 6 bases from J, the junction contained 5 bases not matched to a gene. The CDR3 sequence is 15 residues long. Germline V gene data show CDR1 as LGHDT and CDR2 as YNNKEL (reference sequence). The CDR3 bases are TGTGCCAGCAGCCAAGGACTAGCGAACGGAAACATTCAGTACTTC. The encoded protein is CASSQGLANGNIQYF.

The rearrangement uses TRBV7-2 and TRBJ2-7; D might be TRBD1 or TRBD2, each matching 6 bases. The germline CDR1 and CDR2 sequences are SGHTA and FQGNSA. V was shortened by 0 bases and J by 0 bases, with 12 bases between the two germline ends. The CDR3 covers 16 residues. The CDR3 sequence is CASSLAGGWSSYEQYF. As DNA, the CDR3 is TGTGCCAGCAGCTTAGCGGGGGGCTGGAGCTCCTACGAGCAGTACTTC.

The chain is built from TRBV20-1 and TRBJ2-5; tentatively, D is TRBD1 or TRBD2 (5 bases each). This CDR3 spans 15 amino acids. Germline lookup yields CDR1 DFQATT and CDR2 SNEGSKA (reference sequence). The V gene lost 6 bases and the J gene lost 7 bases, with 24 bases spanning the gap. Here the CDR3 DNA reads TGCAGTGCGGTACACGGGGCTTCTTCCGGTGGGACCCAGTACTTC. This translates into CSAVHGASSGGTQYF.

The chain links TRBV10-3 to TRBJ2-3, with D possibly TRBD1 on 6 matching bases. Germline V gene data show CDR1 as ENHRY and CDR2 as SYGVKD. The CDR3 is 15 residues long. Deletions cut 6 bases from V and 2 bases from J, with 15 bases between. CDR3 nucleotide sequence: TGTGCCATCAGAGCCCCGGACAGCCTCACAGATACGCAGTATTTT. Residues: CAIRAPDSLTDTQYF.

The chain uses TRBV12-3 or TRBV12-4 and TRBJ2-1, with D possibly matching TRBD2 (6 bases). V gave up 3 bases and J gave up 8 bases, with 14 bases separating them. The CDR3 consists of 14 residues. The CDR3 here is CASSFYRGTYEQFF. The CDR3 DNA sequence: TGTGCCAGCAGTTTCTATCGGGGGACGTATGAGCAGTTCTTC.

The chain recombines TRBV11-2 with TRBJ2-1, with 7 bases lining up with TRBD1. Per germline, CDR1 SGHAT and CDR2 FQNNGV. The J segment lost 8 bases and the V segment lost 0 bases, leaving 16 bases of the junction unmatched. This CDR3 contains 18 residues. CDR3 sequence: CASSLDRRVLTGSDEQFF. For the CDR3, the DNA is TGTGCCAGCAGCTTAGATCGAAGGGTCTTGACAGGGAGCGATGAGCAGTTCTTC.

V and J are TRBV11-2 and TRBJ2-6, with unresolved D. Trimming shortened V by 3 bases and J by 3 bases, and 6 bases separated the two germline ends. The CDR3 loop spans 14 amino acids. The V gene's germline CDR1 is SGHAT and CDR2 FQNNGV. The CDR3 sequence is CASSFNSGANVLTF. In DNA form, the CDR3 reads TGTGCCAGCAGCTTTAATAGTGGGGCCAACGTCCTGACTTTC.

About this clonotype itself: One junction end does not reproduce the germline sequence, and a read error may be involved. This chain links TRBV6-5 with TRBJ1-4; tentatively, D is TRBD1 (6 bases). Germline-derived CDR1 and CDR2 are MNHEY and SVGAGI. The CDR3 runs 15 residues. CDR3 region: CPSRPTVGQNEKLFF. In DNA form, the CDR3 reads TGTCCCAGCAGGCCTACCGTCGGACAGAATGAAAAACTGTTTTTT.

A few counts support this clonotype. The genes are TRBV6-2 or TRBV6-3 and TRBJ2-7; a weak D match, TRBD1 (5 bases). This CDR3 contains 15 residues. Trimming pared 2 bases from V and 4 bases from J, leaving 15 bases between. Germline V CDR1 and CDR2: MNHEY, SVGEGT. The CDR3 spells CASSYGWEGAYEQYF. Written as DNA, the CDR3 is TGTGCCAGCAGTTACGGGTGGGAAGGGGCTTACGAGCAGTACTTC.

This chain's CDR3 is CASSLAPGQGRNIQYF. The CDR3 nucleotides are TGTGCCAGCAGCTTAGCACCGGGACAGGGGAGAAACATTCAGTACTTC. This sequence joins TRBV7-2 and TRBJ2-4; 10 positions agree with TRBD1. Germline V gives CDR1 SGHTA, CDR2 FQGNSA. With 0 bases clipped from V and 6 bases from J, the junction kept 5 bases outside the gene matches. This CDR3 region has 16 residues.

The rearrangement uses TRBV12-3 or TRBV12-4 and TRBJ2-5, with D perhaps matching TRBD1 (5 bases). V lost 2 bases to trimming and J lost 4 bases, with 11 bases between them. The CDR3 totals 14 residues. As DNA, the CDR3 is TGTGCCAGCAGTTTACCAGGGATAGGAGAGACCCAGTACTTC. It is translated as CASSLPGIGETQYF.

The chain combines TRBV5-1 with TRBJ2-1, with TRBD1 matching 8 bases. The V and J ends lost 4 bases and 0 bases, in that order; junction bases with no gene match: 9. This CDR3 spans 17 amino acids. CDR1 and CDR2 from the germline V gene are SGHRS and YFSETQ. CDR3 loop: CASSGQGQASSYNEQFF. The DNA for the CDR3 is TGCGCCAGCAGCGGGCAGGGACAGGCTAGCTCCTACAATGAGCAGTTCTTC.

The chain has TRBV3-1 and TRBJ2-3; D gene unclear. CDR1 is LGHDT and CDR2 is YNNKEL in the germline V gene (reference sequence). The CDR3 is made up of 16 amino acids. The V end was cut by 2 bases, the J end by 0 bases, with 12 bases between. The CDR3 loop is CASSQRSAGSTDTQYF. CDR3 nucleotide sequence: TGTGCCAGCAGCCAAAGATCAGCAGGAAGCACAGATACGCAGTATTTT.

The chain is built from TRBV20-1 and TRBJ2-3; tentative D call: TRBD2 (5 bases). V lost 6 bases and J 0 bases, leaving 10 bases between the germline ends. The CDR3 runs 13 residues. Germline loops: CDR1 DFQATT, CDR2 SNEGSKA (reference sequence). The CDR3 protein is CSAGDASTDTQYF. CDR3 DNA: TGCAGTGCGGGAGATGCTAGCACAGATACGCAGTATTTT.